The 3 T cell receptor beta chains listed next were all sequenced from one sample in a study of blood T cell repertoires in COVID-19. TCRdb keeps only in-frame clones here, not all; method: immunoSEQ multiplex PCR. The profile shows roughly 330,000 clones, around 82% of them singletons. Specimen: peripheral blood. The receptors were gathered from a woman in her fifties or sixties with acute or convalescent COVID-19.

This chain connects TRBV7-2 to TRBJ1-1, with 7 bases lining up with TRBD1. Germline V lookup: CDR1 SGHTA, CDR2 FQGNSA. The V and J ends lost 1 base and 4 bases, in that order; junction bases with no gene match: 9. This CDR3 region has 16 residues. CDR3 sequence (DNA): TGTGCCAGCAGCTTAGACATAGGGGGCTTTGGCACTGAAGCTTTCTTT. Its protein product is CASSLDIGGFGTEAFF.

The V call is TRBV18, the J call TRBJ1-2, with D perhaps TRBD1 (6 bases). V dropped 3 bases and J dropped 5 bases, with 13 bases sitting between them. CDR1 and CDR2 from the germline V gene are KGHSH and LQKENI. This CDR3 contains 14 residues. CDR3 DNA sequence: TGTGCCAGCTCACCCAGACAGGCCCCATATGGCTACACCTTC. It encodes CASSPRQAPYGYTF.

This clone has more than one count but fewer than ten. The chain carries TRBV28 and TRBJ1-6, with D possibly matching TRBD1 (5 bases). This CDR3 has 14 amino acids. The V end lost 2 bases, the J end lost 10 bases, and 12 bases lay between the germline ends. Per germline, CDR1 MDHEN and CDR2 SYDVKM. CDR3 region: CASSLTQVNSPLHF. CDR3 bases: TGTGCCAGCAGTTTAACACAGGTCAACTCACCCCTCCACTTT.